This T cell receptor beta chain comes out of a study of PD-L1 blockade in urothelial cancer. Study in general: Men with urothelial cancer arising in the bladder made up about 90% of the roughly 29 patients. Overall study findings and caveats: Expansion of tumor-associated blood clones at 3 weeks was greater in durable-benefit patients.

Time point here: peripheral blood 6 weeks after treatment start. Per germline, CDR1 SGHRS and CDR2 YFSETQ. The ends lost 3 bases at V and 4 bases at J; junction bases unmatched: 3. CDR3 length: 16 residues. With respect to this clone: Antigen: not known. At the DNA level, this CDR3 is encoded by other sequences in the same sample as well.

Clones were read by immunoSEQ multiplex PCR, and TCRdb kept only the in-frame ones, dropping some. The profile shows about 41,000 clones, more than 75% of them singletons. The input for sequencing was PBMCs, taken around atezolizumab (anti-PD-L1) treatment. The rearrangement links TRBV5-1 to TRBJ2-2; TRBD2 matches 13 bases. This TCR derives from a man between 65 and 85 years old with urothelial cancer. The DNA for the CDR3 is TGCGCCAGCAGCTGGACTAGCGGGAGTTCCACCGGGGAGCTGTTTTTT. This gives the protein CASSWTSGSSTGELFF.